Below, 11 T cell receptor beta chains from the same sample are listed, as sequenced in a study of blood T cell repertoires in COVID-19. Method: immunoSEQ multiplex PCR; TCRdb's copy keeps in-frame clones and lacks some. The sample carries over 100,000 clones, approximately 89% recorded once. Material for sequencing was peripheral blood. These receptors all stem from a woman aged 70-85 years with COVID-19, enrolled during active disease.

The chain combines TRBV29-1 with TRBJ2-7, with 9 bases fitting TRBD1. Trimming at V came to 3 bases and at J to 2 bases, leaving 2 bases not matched to a gene. This CDR3 is built from 13 residues. Looked up from germline, CDR1 is SQVTM and CDR2 is ANQGSEA. The CDR3 coding sequence is TGCAGCGTTGAGACAGGGGGTACCTACGAGCAGTACTTC. Protein product: CSVETGGTYEQYF.

This clone has just one count. CDR3 nucleotide sequence: TGTGCCTTCTCTAACCTGCGGGAGGGAACTAATGAAAAACTGTTTTTT. Translation gives CAFSNLREGTNEKLFF. V gene TRBV5-4 combines with J gene TRBJ1-4; D is unresolved. CDR3 length: 16 residues. V dropped 10 bases and J dropped 1 base, with 20 bases sitting between them. Germline-derived CDR1 and CDR2 are SGHNT and YYREEE (reference sequence).

The chain joins TRBV11-3 to TRBJ2-2; D not resolved. Looked up from germline, CDR1 is SGHNT and CDR2 is YENEEA. V shed 1 base and J shed 5 bases, with 8 bases lying between them. This CDR3 region has 14 residues. CDR3 residues: CASSLASLTGELFF. CDR3 in DNA: TGTGCCAGCAGCTTAGCCTCCTTGACCGGGGAGCTGTTTTTT.

The CDR3 coding sequence is TGTGCCAGCAGCCGGTCCTCTGGAAACACCATATATTTT. Translated: CASSRSSGNTIYF. The chain is built from TRBV7-9 and TRBJ1-3; D is ambiguous. The CDR3 totals 13 residues. Between the trimmed V and J ends, which lost 5 bases and 0 bases, there was a span of 5 bases. Germline lookup yields CDR1 SEHNR and CDR2 FQNEAQ (reference sequence).

The chain is built from TRBV6-2 or TRBV6-3 and TRBJ2-6, with 7 bases lining up with TRBD2. Unmatched junction bases numbered 12, after V lost 0 bases and J lost 1 base. This CDR3 comprises 20 residues. Germline CDR1 MNHEY, CDR2 SVGEGT. The CDR3 reads CASSYSAGIRSESGANVLTF. CDR3 DNA sequence: TGTGCCAGCAGTTACTCAGCGGGAATTCGGTCGGAGTCTGGGGCCAACGTCCTGACTTTC.

This clone was recorded a few times. V and J are TRBV11-2 and TRBJ1-2; 7 nucleotides line up with TRBD1. This CDR3 has 15 residues. From germline, CDR1 is SGHAT and CDR2 FQNNGV. The V and J ends lost 2 bases and 4 bases, in that order; junction bases with no gene match: 7. The DNA for the CDR3 is TGTGCCAGCAGCTTAATGGGGCAGGGGGGCTATGGCTACACCTTC. Translating it yields CASSLMGQGGYGYTF.

This chain joins TRBV7-3 and TRBJ2-2; 9 nucleotides agree with TRBD2. After removal of 5 bases from V and 5 bases from J, the junction contained 12 bases not matched to a gene. This CDR3 spans 17 amino acids. Per germline, CDR1 SGHTA and CDR2 FQGTGA. DNA for the CDR3: TGTGCCAGCAGCCCATGGGTGCGGGGGGGCCGGACCGGGGAGCTGTTTTTT. This codes for CASSPWVRGGRTGELFF.

This clone occurred once. The CDR3 DNA follows: TGTGCCAGCAGCCAACGGGGGGTCGGACACTACGAGCAGTACTTC. Translated: CASSQRGVGHYEQYF. The chain links TRBV3-1 (or the pseudogene TRBV3-2) to TRBJ2-7, with TRBD2 matching over 7 bases. The germline V gene encodes CDR1 LGHDT and CDR2 YNNKEL (reference sequence). The CDR3 spans 15 residues. Trimming cost V 2 bases and J 3 bases; bases outside gene matches: 7.

The chain links TRBV28 to TRBJ1-1; D is unclear. Germline loops: CDR1 MDHEN, CDR2 SYDVKM. V was pared by 2 bases and J by 4 bases, with 11 bases between. The CDR3 has 14 amino acids. The chain's CDR3 is CASSLGVRGTEAFF. In nucleotides, the CDR3 is TGTGCCAGCAGTTTAGGGGTTCGGGGCACTGAAGCTTTCTTT.

The chain links TRBV5-6 to TRBJ1-3; 8 bases agree with TRBD1. J lost 7 bases, V lost 4 bases, and 4 bases had no gene match. This CDR3 contains 13 residues. Germline V gives CDR1 SGHDT, CDR2 YYEEEE. The CDR3 spells CASSKHRGNTIYF. In DNA form, the CDR3 reads TGTGCCAGCAGCAAACACAGGGGGAACACCATATATTTT. Filled out from reference TRBV5-6 and TRBJ1-3, the complete variable domain reads DAGVTQSPTHLIKTRGQQVTLRCSPKSGHDTVSWYQQALGQGPQFIFQYYEEEERQRGNFPDRFSGHQFPNYSSELNVNALLLGDSALYLCASSKHRGNTIYFGEGSWLTVV.

This chain links TRBV14 with TRBJ1-2; perhaps TRBD1 as D (6 bases). The CDR3 contains 14 residues. The ends were cut back, 0 bases at V and 4 bases at J, with 9 bases in the middle. Germline V lookup: CDR1 SGHDN, CDR2 FVKESK. DNA of the CDR3: TGTGCCAGCAGCCAAGATCTCAGGGGCTATGGCTACACCTTC. As protein: CASSQDLRGYGYTF.